This T cell receptor (beta chain) was identified during a study of shared clonotypes between healthy human individuals. Findings of the study overall: At large depth, rarefaction still showed sorted-subset sequencing to be incomplete.

Naive CD8 cells lacked CD45RO and underwent positive selection for CCR7, leaving out terminally differentiated effector memory CD45RA+ cells. Clones were sequenced by immunoSEQ multiplex PCR, and TCRdb holds only the in-frame ones, with some missing. Of some 2,000,000 clones in the sample, about 95% were seen once. Germline CDR1 MNHNS, CDR2 SASEGT. After removal of 10 bases from V and 10 bases from J, the junction contained 11 bases not matched to a gene. The CDR3 is 15 amino acids. To note about this clone: The antigen remains undetermined.

This TCR came from a man aged 18 to 30 in good health. Sequencing used naive CD8+ T cells sorted from blood. The rearrangement uses TRBV6-1 and TRBJ2-1; 15 nucleotides match TRBD2. The CDR3 spells CATATWTSGGDEQFF. CDR3 nucleotide sequence: TGTGCCACTGCGACCTGGACTAGCGGGGGGGACGAGCAGTTCTTC.